The source of this T cell receptor beta chain is a study of blood T cell repertoires in COVID-19. Study background: Spain, Italy and the United States supplied samples that represented acute and convalescent COVID-19. Nucleic acid was either cDNA or gDNA, and it came from T cells, B-cell-depleted T cells, or PBMCs.

Per the original methods: It was from reference gene primer amplification that nucleated cell counts were estimated. Sequencing was performed with immunoSEQ multiplex PCR; in TCRdb, only in-frame clones are kept and a portion is missing. V and J calls and clone size are as listed in that table; D and trimming were resolved from the DNA. The data contain fewer than 250,000 clones, over 70% of them singletons. The CDR3 covers 14 residues. After removal of 0 bases from V and 5 bases from J, the junction contained 1 base not matched to a gene. CDR1 and CDR2 (germline): SGHNT, YYREEE (reference sequence).

This receptor was taken from a middle-aged man with active or convalescent COVID-19. Sequenced material: peripheral blood. The chain couples TRBV5-4 to TRBJ1-4, with TRBD1 identical over 7 bases. CDR3 coding DNA: TGTGCCAGCAGCTTGGAACAGGGGAATGAAAAACTGTTTTTT. Translation: CASSLEQGNEKLFF.